This passage covers 6 T cell receptor beta chains from one sample sequenced in a study of OX40 agonist ivuxolimab in advanced cancers. Profiling relied on immunoSEQ multiplex PCR, and the TCRdb table lists in-frame clones only, not all of them. The sample yields tens of thousands of clones, around 80% seen once. The specimen was CD4+ or CD8+ T cells sorted from blood, collected in a trial of the OX40 agonist ivuxolimab. These receptors were obtained from an adult with an advanced solid tumor such as melanoma, head and neck, liver or kidney cancer.

The genes are TRBV7-6 and TRBJ1-5; D gene uncertain. Looked up from germline, CDR1 is SGHVS and CDR2 is FNYEAQ. This CDR3 is built from 14 residues. V was clipped by 4 bases and J by 0 bases, with 7 bases between them. Here the CDR3 reads CASSSRPSNQPQHF. In nucleotides, the CDR3 is TGTGCCAGCAGCTCACGACCTAGCAATCAGCCCCAGCATTTT.

The chain carries TRBV5-1 and TRBJ1-3, with 7 nucleotides matching TRBD1. This CDR3 is 15 amino acids long. With V trimmed by 6 bases and J by 0 bases, 6 bases remained unmatched. Germline V lookup: CDR1 SGHRS, CDR2 YFSETQ. CDR3 sequence reads: CASTPGTASGNTIYF. As DNA, the CDR3 is TGCGCCAGCACTCCCGGGACAGCCTCTGGAAACACCATATATTTT.

On this clone itself: Other DNA sequences from this sample encode an identical CDR3 as well. V and J are TRBV6-1 and TRBJ2-5; 7 nucleotides match TRBD1. Germline CDR1 and CDR2: MNHNS and SASEGT. This CDR3 has 13 residues. V dropped 6 bases and J dropped 2; count of bases not matched to a gene: 3. CDR3 sequence (DNA): TGTGCCAGCAGGCCGGGACAGCAAGAGACCCAGTACTTC. Encoded protein: CASRPGQQETQYF.

This chain uses TRBV11-3 with TRBJ2-7; 7 bases are shared with TRBD2. This CDR3 has 14 residues. The trim removed 1 base at V and 3 bases at J, leaving 3 bases unmatched. Per the germline V gene, CDR1 is SGHNT and CDR2 is YENEEA. CDR3 sequence: CASSLGGSFYEQYF. The CDR3, as DNA: TGTGCCAGCAGCTTAGGCGGGAGTTTCTACGAGCAGTACTTC.

The V call is TRBV30, the J call TRBJ2-1; D might be TRBD2 (6 bases). V was pared by 4 bases and J by 2 bases, with 12 bases between. CDR3 length equals 14 residues. Germline CDR1 is GTSNPN and CDR2 is SVGIG (reference sequence). The CDR3 DNA reads TGTGCCTGGATACGCGGGACGCCCTACAATGAGCAGTTCTTC. This sequence encodes CAWIRGTPYNEQFF.

This chain links TRBV27 with TRBJ2-5; D possibly corresponds to TRBD1 (6 bases). The CDR3 has 14 amino acids. The ends were cut back, 2 bases at V and 5 bases at J, with 12 bases in the middle. Germline CDR1 MNHEY, CDR2 SMNVEV (reference sequence). The CDR3 DNA reads as TGTGCCAGCAGTTTAGCTCCACAGGGTGAGACCCAGTACTTC. This gives the protein CASSLAPQGETQYF.